This T cell receptor beta chain comes out of a study of control samples from healthy donors and cancer patients. The protocol was immunoSEQ multiplex PCR, while the TCRdb copy is restricted to in-frame clones and leaves out a portion. This sample yields 120,000 or so clones, of which about 88% are seen a single time; 1.5% to 2% belongs to the top ten. V lost 3 bases and J lost 3, with 9 bases in between. This CDR3 contains 15 residues. The germline V gene encodes CDR1 MNHNS and CDR2 SASEGT. The TCR originated in a man between 18 and 35 years old in good health. The chain is built from TRBV6-1 and TRBJ2-6; no reliable D call. Sequenced sample: blood. DNA for the CDR3: TGTGCCAGCAGTGATAGGCTGGGTGGGGCCAACGTCCTGACTTTC. It translates to CASSDRLGGANVLTF.